The 17 T cell receptor beta chains listed next were all sequenced from one sample in a study of spatial heterogeneity in lung cancer. TCRdb re-analysed the 5' RACE reads in MiXCR, keeping a single row per CDR3 protein. The sample lists 85,000 to 100,000 distinct CDR3 sequences, about an eighth occurring once. Time point described: sample taken at primary tumor resection. The sample consisted of PBMCs, taken at surgery. The receptors here all came from a male donor with early-stage non-small cell lung cancer.

The chain links TRBV30 to TRBJ1-2, with 12 bases fitting TRBD1. Trimming cost V 3 bases and J 8 bases; bases outside gene matches: 10. CDR1 is GTSNPN, CDR2 SVGIG, per germline (reference sequence). The CDR3 has 15 residues. DNA of the CDR3: TGTGCCTGGAGACCTACCGGGACAGGGGGCAGAGGCTACACCTTC. It is translated as CAWRPTGTGGRGYTF.

The rearrangement joins TRBV7-9 to TRBJ2-3; D is uncertain. The V end was cut by 6 bases, the J end by 5 bases, with 9 bases between. Germline loops: CDR1 SEHNR, CDR2 FQNEAQ (reference sequence). The CDR3 length is 12 residues. The CDR3 sequence: CASRKLGDTQYF. The CDR3 DNA reads TGTGCCAGCAGGAAACTGGGAGATACGCAGTATTTT.

The CDR3 DNA sequence: TGTGCCAGCAACGAGATCAGGGGGGCAGAGACCCAGTACTTC. Protein sequence: CASNEIRGAETQYF. The chain joins TRBV2 to TRBJ2-5, with TRBD1 as a possible D gene (7 bases). There are 14 residues in the CDR3. Germline V CDR1 and CDR2: SNHLY, FYNNEI. V was shortened by 7 bases and J by 4 bases, with 16 bases between the two germline ends.

This clonotype was picked up many times. The rearrangement uses TRBV5-1 and TRBJ2-5, with D perhaps TRBD1 (6 bases). V was trimmed by 7 bases and J by 5 bases, leaving 15 bases between them. Germline V gene lookup returns CDR1 SGHRS and CDR2 YFSETQ. The CDR3 length is 13 residues. The CDR3 reads CASGETGTETQYF. The DNA for the CDR3 is TGCGCCAGCGGGGAGACAGGAACGGAGACCCAGTACTTC.

Turning to this clonotype: Germline is not matched at one junction end, which may reflect a read error. This sequence joins TRBV29-1 and TRBJ2-5; D call uncertain. This CDR3 is built from 10 residues. The germline V gene encodes CDR1 SQVTM and CDR2 ANQGSEA. The CDR3 bases are TGCAGCGTTCGGCAAGAGACCCGGTACTTC. Translation gives CSVRQETRYF.

The chain employs TRBV5-6 and TRBJ2-7, with 8 bases that match TRBD2. The germline V gene has CDR1 SGHDT and CDR2 YYEEEE. The CDR3 has 14 amino acids. After removal of 5 bases from V and 2 bases from J, the junction contained 6 bases not matched to a gene. The CDR3 protein is CASRSGGSAYEQYF. The CDR3 nucleotides read TGTGCCAGCAGGAGCGGGGGTTCAGCCTACGAGCAGTACTTC.

The CDR3: CASSYSIGTGSYEQYF. Here the CDR3 DNA reads TGTGCCAGCAGTTACAGCATCGGGACAGGGTCGTACGAGCAGTACTTC. The J gene is TRBJ2-7, the V gene TRBV6-2 or TRBV6-3; TRBD1 agrees at 9 bases. The ends lost 2 bases at V and 4 bases at J; junction bases unmatched: 9. The CDR3 length is 16 residues. The V gene's germline CDR1 is MNHEY and CDR2 SVGEGT.

J is TRBJ1-2 and V is TRBV25-1; 9 nucleotides align to TRBD1. J was trimmed by 5 bases and V by 1 base; bases with no gene match: 8. The length of the CDR3 is 16 residues. Per germline, CDR1 MGHDK and CDR2 SYGVNS. In DNA form, the CDR3 reads TGTGCCAGCAGTGAATCCCTCTCCGGGACAGGGTATGGCTACACCTTC. Its protein product is CASSESLSGTGYGYTF.

This clonotype showed up just a few times. In DNA, the CDR3 is TGTGCCAGCAGCTTAGCCCTCGGGGGAAACACCGGGGAGCTGTTTTTT. As protein: CASSLALGGNTGELFF. V gene TRBV7-2 combines with J gene TRBJ2-2; D is perhaps TRBD2 (6 bases). Germline V gives CDR1 SGHTA, CDR2 FQGNSA. The CDR3 runs to 16 residues. The V end lost 0 bases, the J end lost 2 bases, and 10 bases lay between the germline ends.

This clonotype was seen more than once but under ten times. The rearrangement joins TRBV6-2 or TRBV6-3 to TRBJ2-3, with D unresolved. Between the trimmed V and J ends, which lost 4 bases and 2 bases, there was a span of 4 bases. The V gene's germline CDR1 is MNHEY and CDR2 SVGEGT. The CDR3 totals 12 residues. The CDR3 loop reads CASSWATDTQYF. CDR3 sequence (DNA): TGTGCCAGCAGTTGGGCCACAGATACGCAGTATTTT.

This clonotype showed up just a few times. For the CDR3, the DNA is TGCAGTGCTAGTTCAGGCAATCAGCCCCAGCATTTT. Translation gives CSASSGNQPQHF. This sequence joins TRBV20-1 and TRBJ1-5; no clear D gene. The CDR3 extends over 12 amino acids. The germline CDR1 and CDR2 sequences are DFQATT and SNEGSKA (reference sequence). Trimming shortened V by 3 bases and J by 2 bases, and 5 bases separated the two germline ends.

This clonotype was observed once. The chain has TRBV12-3 or TRBV12-4 and TRBJ2-5; D assignment may be TRBD1 or TRBD2 (5 bases each). V dropped 8 bases and J dropped 4 bases, with 20 bases sitting between them. This CDR3 comprises 15 residues. In nucleotides, the CDR3 is TGTGCCAGCCCGAGGGCAGGGTCATCGTCAGAGACCCAGTACTTC. Its protein is CASPRAGSSSETQYF.

The table lists this clonotype with a few counts. The chain recombines TRBV7-2 with TRBJ1-2; 7 positions agree with TRBD1. V lost 5 bases, J lost 2 bases, and 5 bases stayed unmatched. Germline V gives CDR1 SGHTA, CDR2 FQGNSA. The CDR3 covers 14 residues. The DNA for the CDR3 is TGTGCCAGCAGCCCCCAGACAGGGAACTATGGCTACACCTTC. Its protein is CASSPQTGNYGYTF.

This clonotype was seen many times. This chain joins TRBV7-2 and TRBJ1-1, with 9 bases that match TRBD1. Germline-derived CDR1 and CDR2 are SGHTA and FQGNSA. Losses at the gene ends were 1 base for V and 4 bases for J; bases not matched to a gene: 1. The CDR3 loop spans 14 amino acids. CDR3 nucleotide sequence: TGTGCCAGCAGCTTAGAGGGACAGGGCACTGAAGCTTTCTTT. It yields the protein CASSLEGQGTEAFF.

This sequence joins TRBV5-5 and TRBJ1-6, with unresolved D. The germline V and J ends were trimmed by 4 bases and 5 bases, with 16 bases remaining between them. CDR1 and CDR2 (germline): SGHKS, YYEKEE (reference sequence). The CDR3 is made up of 16 amino acids. CDR3 amino acids: CASSMVRPENNSPLHF. The CDR3 nucleotides are TGTGCCAGCAGCATGGTGCGGCCAGAAAATAATTCACCCCTCCACTTT.

The CDR3 DNA reads TGTGCCAGCAGCTCCGGACAGTCAACTAATGAAAAACTGTTTTTT. It encodes CASSSGQSTNEKLFF. The chain uses TRBV7-9 and TRBJ1-4, with D perhaps matching TRBD1 (6 bases). V shed 4 bases and J shed 0 bases, with 9 bases lying between them. The CDR3 totals 15 residues. Germline loops: CDR1 SEHNR, CDR2 FQNEAQ (reference sequence). Looking up the rest from reference TRBV7-9 and TRBJ1-4 gives the full variable domain: DTGVSQNPRHKITKRGQNVTFRCDPISEHNRLYWYRQTLGQGPEFLTYFQNEAQLEKSRLLSDRFSAERPKGSFSTLEIQRTEQGDSAMYLCASSSGQSTNEKLFFGSGTQLSVL.

The CDR3 here is CASTKLAGVSTGELFF. In DNA, the CDR3 is TGTGCCAGCACCAAACTAGCGGGAGTGAGCACCGGGGAGCTGTTTTTT. J is TRBJ2-2 and V is TRBV2, with TRBD2 matching 11 bases. Germline lookup yields CDR1 SNHLY and CDR2 FYNNEI. The CDR3 covers 16 residues. The V gene end was trimmed by 7 bases and the J gene end by 4 bases; junction bases not matched to a gene: 8.